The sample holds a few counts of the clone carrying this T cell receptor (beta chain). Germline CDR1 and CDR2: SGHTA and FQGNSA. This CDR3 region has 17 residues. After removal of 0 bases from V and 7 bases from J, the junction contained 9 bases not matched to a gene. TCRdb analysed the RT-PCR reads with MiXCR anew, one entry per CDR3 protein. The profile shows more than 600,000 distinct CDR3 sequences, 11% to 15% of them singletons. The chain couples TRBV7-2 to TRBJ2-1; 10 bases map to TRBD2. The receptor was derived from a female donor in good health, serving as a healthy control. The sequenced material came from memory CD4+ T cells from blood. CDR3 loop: CASSLAFALAGENEQFF. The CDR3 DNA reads TGTGCCAGCAGCTTAGCATTTGCCCTAGCGGGGGAGAATGAGCAGTTCTTC.